This TCR beta chain was identified in a study of vaccination and CD4 T cells after COVID-19. For the study at large: Cells were stimulated with overlapping spike peptides from SARS-CoV-2, HCoV-NL63, HCoV-OC43 and HCoV-229E.

Worth noting for this clonotype: What it recognizes is unknown.

Per germline, CDR1 MDHEN and CDR2 SYDVKM. This CDR3 is built from 14 residues. The ends were cut back, 6 bases at V and 9 bases at J, with 18 bases in the middle. Treatment: roughly 10-day PBMC culture with coronavirus spike peptide pools or control peptides (ViraFEST assay). Oncomine TCR Beta short-read sequencing was applied to DNA from cultured CD4+ T cells. Each CDR3 protein is one row after TCRdb ran MiXCR on the PCR reads. The table lists 7,500 to 10,000 distinct CDR3 sequences, roughly 34% of them singletons. This chain joins TRBV28 and TRBJ2-1, with D tentatively TRBD1 (5 bases). This clonotype was sampled from a human donor who had recovered from COVID-19. Source material: CD4+ T cells from blood, cultured in vitro. Here the CDR3 reads CASSRQLRGREQFF. Here the CDR3 DNA reads TGTGCCAGCAGCAGACAGCTCCGAGGACGTGAGCAGTTCTTC. Full variable domain (rest looked up from reference TRBV28 and TRBJ2-1): DVKVTQSSRYLVKRTGEKVFLECVQDMDHENMFWYRQDPGLGLRLIYFSYDVKMKEKGDIPEGYSVSREKKERFSLILESASTNQTSMYLCASSRQLRGREQFFGPGTRLTVL.